One T cell receptor (beta chain) is described in this entry. Original processing methods: Amplifying reference gene primers gave estimates of nucleated cell counts. Some clones are missing from TCRdb's copy, which holds only in-frame ones; the method was immunoSEQ multiplex PCR. D and trimming were read from the DNA, whereas the V and J calls and clone size are those reported in that table. The table includes about 100,000 clones, roughly four fifths detected once. This entry is derived from a study of blood T cell repertoires in COVID-19. Background on the study: Researchers got acute and convalescent COVID-19 samples from the United States, Italy and Spain. The analysed material was cDNA or gDNA that came from T cells, B-cell-depleted T cells, or PBMCs.

The CDR3 runs to 11 residues. Per the germline V gene, CDR1 is SGHAT and CDR2 is FQNNGV. V lost 5 bases and J lost 3, with 4 bases in between. Material for sequencing was peripheral blood. This clonotype originated in an elderly woman with active or convalescent COVID-19. The V and J genes are TRBV11-2 and TRBJ1-1; D ambiguous. CDR3 amino acids: CASSRDTEAFF. CDR3 DNA: TGTGCCAGCAGCCGAGACACTGAAGCTTTCTTT.